Listed here is a single T cell receptor (beta chain). This specimen comes from a study of T cells in Graves' hyperthyroidism and ophthalmopathy. Amplified TCR beta CDR3 regions came from RNA transcripts. HTBI primers were employed in a first-round RT-PCR of the TCR CDR3. TCRdb reprocessed the multiplex PCR reads via MiXCR and lists one record per CDR3 protein. There are around 380,000 distinct CDR3 sequences in the sample; roughly 13% occur only once, and less than 25% lies in the top ten. Trimming cost V 0 bases and J 4 bases; bases outside gene matches: 3. The CDR3 spans 15 residues. CDR1 and CDR2 from the germline V gene are MDHEN and SYDVKM.

The origin of this receptor is a man aged 25-40 years with Graves' hyperthyroidism that later progressed to Graves' ophthalmopathy. The sample taken for sequencing was blood. The chain has TRBV28 and TRBJ1-1; 9 nucleotides agree with TRBD1. CDR3 sequence reads: CASSLWTGGSTEAFF. Written as DNA, the CDR3 is TGTGCCAGCAGTTTATGGACAGGGGGATCCACTGAAGCTTTCTTT.